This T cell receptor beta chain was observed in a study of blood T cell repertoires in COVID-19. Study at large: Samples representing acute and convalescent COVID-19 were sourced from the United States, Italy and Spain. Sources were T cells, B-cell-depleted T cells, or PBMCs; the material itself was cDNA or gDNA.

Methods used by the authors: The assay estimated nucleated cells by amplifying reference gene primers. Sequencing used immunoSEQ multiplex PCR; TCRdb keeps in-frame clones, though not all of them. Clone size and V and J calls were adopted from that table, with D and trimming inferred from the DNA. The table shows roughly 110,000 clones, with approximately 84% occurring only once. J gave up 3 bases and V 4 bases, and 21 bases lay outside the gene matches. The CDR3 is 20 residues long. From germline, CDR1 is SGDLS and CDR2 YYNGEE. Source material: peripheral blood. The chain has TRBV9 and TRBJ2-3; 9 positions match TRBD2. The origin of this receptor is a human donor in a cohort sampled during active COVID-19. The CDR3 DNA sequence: TGTGCCAGCAGCTCCCGGGGGATGGCGGGAGGGCCGGGTTCAACAGATACGCAGTATTTT. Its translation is CASSSRGMAGGPGSTDTQYF. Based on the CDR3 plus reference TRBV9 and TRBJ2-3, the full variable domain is DSGVTQTPKHLITATGQRVTLRCSPRSGDLSVYWYQQSLDQGLQFLIQYYNGEERAKGNILERFSAQQFPDLHSELNLSSLELGDSALYFCASSSRGMAGGPGSTDTQYFGPGTRLTVL.